Each of the 24 T cell receptor beta chains below was sequenced from the same sample in a study of OX40 agonist ivuxolimab in advanced cancers. Sequencing was performed with immunoSEQ multiplex PCR; in TCRdb, only in-frame clones are kept and a portion is missing. Here the sample spans roughly 100,000 clones, roughly 90% being singletons. The starting material was CD4+ or CD8+ T cells sorted from blood, obtained in a trial of the OX40 agonist ivuxolimab. The receptors were gathered from an adult with an advanced solid tumor such as melanoma, head and neck, liver or kidney cancer.

The chain has TRBV30 and TRBJ1-2; tentatively, D is TRBD1 (6 bases). The CDR3 totals 13 residues. Germline V gene lookup returns CDR1 GTSNPN and CDR2 SVGIG (reference sequence). Trimming removed 0 bases at V and 8 bases at J, with 13 bases between. The CDR3 DNA is TGTGCCTGGAGTGTAACGGGGGCAGGGGGCTACACCTTC. It specifies CAWSVTGAGGYTF.

This clone was seen a single time. This sequence joins TRBV5-4 and TRBJ1-3, with D unresolved. CDR1 is SGHNT and CDR2 is YYREEE in the germline V gene (reference sequence). The CDR3 totals 14 residues. V was trimmed by 4 bases and J by 0 bases, leaving 8 bases between them. DNA for the CDR3: TGTGCCAGCAGCCGGACGGACTCTGGAAACACCATATATTTT. The encoded protein is CASSRTDSGNTIYF.

The chain employs TRBV7-2 and TRBJ2-1, with a tentative D call TRBD2 (5 bases). The germline CDR1 and CDR2 sequences are SGHTA and FQGNSA. The CDR3 runs to 14 residues. The ends were cut back, 5 bases at V and 6 bases at J, with 14 bases in the middle. The CDR3 loop is CASSLSGTPNEQFF. CDR3 coding DNA: TGTGCCAGCAGCCTATCGGGAACTCCCAATGAGCAGTTCTTC.

The rearrangement uses TRBV19 and TRBJ1-2, with 7 bases identical to TRBD1. V lost 5 bases and J lost 10; bases outside the gene matches: 16. The CDR3 has 15 residues. CDR1 is LNHDA, CDR2 SQIVND, per germline (reference sequence). The CDR3: CASSSPGGTELDYTF. The CDR3 DNA reads TGTGCCAGTAGTTCTCCCGGCGGGACAGAATTGGACTACACCTTC.

With respect to this clone: The junction and the germline gene differ at one end; a read error may be behind it. The V gene is TRBV5-5, the J gene TRBJ1-5; no definite D call. The CDR3 spans 13 residues. Germline CDR1 and CDR2: SGHKS and YYEKEE (reference sequence). Here the CDR3 reads CASSQLSDQPQHF. The DNA for the CDR3 is TGTGCCAGCAGCCAACTTAGCGATCAGCCCCAGCATTTT.

This clone was counted between two and nine times. The chain uses TRBV5-1 and TRBJ2-7; 7 nucleotides line up with TRBD1. The CDR3 totals 14 residues. The V and J ends lost 3 bases and 5 bases, in that order; junction bases with no gene match: 8. Germline-derived CDR1 and CDR2 are SGHRS and YFSETQ. In DNA, the CDR3 is TGCGCCAGCAGCTCACAGGGGCATCGAGACGAGCAGTACTTC. Protein product: CASSSQGHRDEQYF.

This rearrangement joins TRBV4-3 to TRBJ2-2; a possible D gene is TRBD1 (5 bases). Germline V gene lookup returns CDR1 LGHNA and CDR2 YSLEER. The CDR3 consists of 15 residues. V was cut by 2 bases and J by 2 bases, with 9 bases left in between. In nucleotides, the CDR3 is TGCGCCAGCAGCCAATTAAGGGGCAACACCGGGGAGCTGTTTTTT. Amino acid sequence: CASSQLRGNTGELFF.

This chain connects TRBV6-5 to TRBJ2-1; D unresolved. CDR1 MNHEY and CDR2 SVGAGI come from the germline V gene. V gave up 6 bases and J gave up 0 bases, with 6 bases separating them. CDR3 size: 13 residues. CDR3 in DNA: TGTGCCAGCAGGGAGATCTCCTACAATGAGCAGTTCTTC. Amino acid sequence: CASREISYNEQFF.

Only a few counts were recorded for this clone. The chain employs TRBV11-3 and TRBJ1-2; D not resolved. Germline-derived CDR1 and CDR2 are SGHNT and YENEEA. Trimming removed 5 bases at V and 7 bases at J, with 14 bases between. This CDR3 has 13 residues. This CDR3 reads CASSRNLDVGYTF. CDR3 nucleotides: TGTGCCAGCAGCCGCAATCTTGACGTTGGCTACACCTTC.

The chain is built from TRBV2 and TRBJ1-4, with 8 bases that match TRBD1. The CDR3 runs 13 residues. Per the germline V gene, CDR1 is SNHLY and CDR2 is FYNNEI. V lost 10 bases to trimming and J lost 8 bases; unmatched junction nucleotides: 9. The CDR3 sequence is CANSGAGGEKLFF. In DNA, the CDR3 is TGTGCCAATTCAGGGGCAGGGGGCGAAAAACTGTTTTTT.

This chain links TRBV29-1 with TRBJ2-1; the D gene is possibly TRBD1 (6 bases). This CDR3 is built from 13 residues. Germline V gene lookup returns CDR1 SQVTM and CDR2 ANQGSEA. V shed 6 bases and J shed 4 bases, with 13 bases lying between them. CDR3: CSVGTSLYNEQFF. CDR3 bases: TGCAGCGTGGGGACATCCCTTTACAATGAGCAGTTCTTC.

V usage is TRBV30 and J usage is TRBJ2-7; TRBD1 aligns across 9 bases. Germline V gene lookup returns CDR1 GTSNPN and CDR2 SVGIG (reference sequence). CDR3 size: 11 residues. Trimming cost V 8 bases and J 3 bases; bases outside gene matches: 2. CDR3: CARTGVYEQYF. DNA for the CDR3: TGTGCCCGGACAGGGGTCTACGAGCAGTACTTC.

The chain employs TRBV18 and TRBJ2-3; no clear D gene. The CDR3 runs 17 residues. V lost 6 bases to trimming and J lost 1 base, with 20 bases between them. Germline CDR1 KGHSH, CDR2 LQKENI. The CDR3 region has the DNA TGTGCCAGCTCCCCCGGTTACCCCCCTTTGGGCACAGATACGCAGTATTTT. It yields the protein CASSPGYPPLGTDTQYF.

The chain links TRBV20-1 to TRBJ2-5, with 7 bases lining up with TRBD2. The CDR3 runs to 10 residues. CDR1 is DFQATT and CDR2 is SNEGSKA in the germline V gene (reference sequence). After removal of 6 bases from V and 5 bases from J, the junction contained 0 bases not matched to a gene. The CDR3 region is CSAGRETQYF. In nucleotides, the CDR3 is TGCAGTGCCGGGAGGGAGACCCAGTACTTC.

CDR3 in DNA: TGTGCCAGCAGCCCAGACTTCGCAACTAATGAAAAACTGTTTTTT. This encodes CASSPDFATNEKLFF. V gene TRBV5-4 combines with J gene TRBJ1-4; D is unclear. The germline CDR1 and CDR2 sequences are SGHNT and YYREEE (reference sequence). Trimming shortened V by 4 bases and J by 0 bases, and 10 bases separated the two germline ends. This CDR3 spans 15 amino acids.

The chain couples TRBV6-1 to TRBJ1-4; 7 positions agree with TRBD1. Per the germline V gene, CDR1 is MNHNS and CDR2 is SASEGT. J gave up 6 bases and V 5 bases, and 9 bases lay outside the gene matches. This CDR3 has 15 residues. The CDR3 nucleotides are TGTGCCAGCAGTCCCCCGGGACAGAGGGATGAAAAACTGTTTTTT. Residues: CASSPPGQRDEKLFF.

The rearrangement links TRBV10-3 to TRBJ1-5; 7 positions match TRBD1. This CDR3 region has 14 residues. After removal of 2 bases from V and 5 bases from J, the junction contained 3 bases not matched to a gene. Germline V lookup: CDR1 ENHRY, CDR2 SYGVKD. The DNA for the CDR3 is TGTGCCATCAGTGAGACCGGACAGGATCAGCCCCAGCATTTT. This sequence encodes CAISETGQDQPQHF.

The chain couples TRBV6-5 to TRBJ1-2, with a possible D match to TRBD1 (6 bases). Germline V lookup: CDR1 MNHEY, CDR2 SVGAGI. The germline V and J ends were trimmed by 0 bases and 4 bases, with 12 bases remaining between them. This CDR3 has 15 amino acids. The CDR3 reads CASSYSGQYTYGYTF. The DNA of the CDR3 is TGTGCCAGCAGTTACTCCGGACAGTATACCTATGGCTACACCTTC.

This clone was seen a single time. The chain links TRBV7-6 to TRBJ1-2; the D gene is possibly TRBD1 (5 bases). Germline V gene sequence: CDR1 SGHVS, CDR2 FNYEAQ. V was shortened by 5 bases and J by 8 bases, with 18 bases between the two germline ends. The CDR3 totals 14 residues. CDR3 amino acids: CASSTKHGGFGYTF. The CDR3 DNA reads TGTGCCAGCAGCACCAAACACGGGGGGTTCGGCTACACCTTC.

The J gene is TRBJ1-3, the V gene TRBV13, with D unresolved. Germline lookup yields CDR1 PRHDT and CDR2 FYEKMQ (reference sequence). The V gene lost 5 bases and the J gene lost 4 bases, with 15 bases spanning the gap. CDR3 length equals 15 residues. For the CDR3, the DNA is TGTGCCAGCAGCCCCGGACCCGATAACGGAAACACCATATATTTT. Translation gives CASSPGPDNGNTIYF.

CDR3 residues: CASSLTSGGAETQYF. The CDR3 coding sequence is TGTGCCAGCAGTCTTACTAGCGGGGGGGCAGAGACCCAGTACTTC. J is TRBJ2-5 and V is TRBV7-3; 13 bases fit TRBD2. Unmatched junction bases numbered 5, after V lost 6 bases and J lost 4 bases. Germline assignment: CDR1 SGHTA and CDR2 FQGTGA. The CDR3 extends over 15 amino acids.

The chain employs TRBV4-1 and TRBJ2-1, with TRBD2 matching over 7 bases. The CDR3 contains 16 residues. The V gene's germline CDR1 is MGHRA and CDR2 YSYEKL. V shed 0 bases and J 4 bases; nucleotides not matched to a gene: 6. The CDR3 is CASSQDAGGGYNEQFF. CDR3 DNA sequence: TGCGCCAGCAGCCAAGACGCTGGGGGGGGTTACAATGAGCAGTTCTTC.

The V and J genes are TRBV9 and TRBJ2-3; D perhaps matches TRBD2 (6 bases). CDR1 and CDR2 (germline): SGDLS, YYNGEE. Trimming took 3 bases from V and 4 from J, leaving 15 bases between them. CDR3 length: 15 amino acids. The chain's CDR3 is CASSEVLPGADTQYF. CDR3 coding DNA: TGTGCCAGCAGCGAGGTACTCCCGGGGGCAGATACGCAGTATTTT.

This sequence joins TRBV29-1 and TRBJ1-3; perhaps TRBD1 as D (6 bases). CDR3 length: 15 residues. Germline CDR1 SQVTM, CDR2 ANQGSEA. Trimming shortened V by 4 bases and J by 0 bases, and 13 bases separated the two germline ends. The chain's CDR3 is CSVVGGSGSGNTIYF. The CDR3 DNA reads as TGCAGCGTTGTTGGGGGCTCGGGCTCTGGAAACACCATATATTTT.